This TCR beta chain was identified in a study of blood T cells in healthy people across ages. Germline assignment: CDR1 SGHTA and CDR2 FQGNSA. The CDR3 runs to 18 residues. V was clipped by 1 base and J by 9 bases, with 25 bases between them. A second PCR of roughly 7 to 11 cycles used a sample-barcoded 5' primer and a J-beta primer mix. TCRdb reanalysed the 5' RACE reads using MiXCR and keeps one entry per CDR3 protein. This sample has 800,000 or so distinct CDR3 sequences, with less than 60% found just once. Study-level results: Possibly, changes in expanded clonotypes were confounded because donor CMV status was unknown. Older individuals had lower TCR beta diversity per million T cells (the decline was roughly linear).

As to this clonotype: Its antigen is still unknown.

This receptor was taken from a man older than 75 in good health. The genes are TRBV7-2 and TRBJ1-5; the D gene is possibly TRBD1 (5 bases). Sequenced input: blood. The CDR3 region is CASSLEWSGTSVNRPQHF. The CDR3 DNA is TGTGCCAGCAGCTTAGAGTGGAGTGGGACCTCAGTAAACAGGCCCCAGCATTTT.